The 15 T cell receptor beta chains below were found in one sample sequenced in a study of blood T cell repertoires in COVID-19 (dated by TCRdb to the early 2020s). Receptor amplification or capture employed the immunoSEQ multiplex PCR assay. The table was pulled from immuneACCESS by TCRdb, which kept in-frame rearrangements only. Such tables lose some clones; where checked, under half of the loss comes from unresolved V genes, and the rest has no known cause. Present in this sample are under 200,000 clones, around 84% of which were seen just once. Jointly, the top ten make up 4.5% to 5% of the sample. Material for sequencing was peripheral blood. The receptor set was obtained from a woman older than 75 with acute or convalescent COVID-19.

The chain combines TRBV27 with TRBJ1-1, with D maybe TRBD1 (6 bases). Trimming removed 5 bases at V and 4 bases at J, with 20 bases between. The CDR3 loop spans 16 amino acids. Germline V gene sequence: CDR1 MNHEY, CDR2 SMNVEV (reference sequence). Written as DNA, the CDR3 is TGTGCCAGCAGTCCGGGACATCCCTTCTTGGGCACTGAAGCTTTCTTT. As protein: CASSPGHPFLGTEAFF.

The chain joins TRBV10-3 to TRBJ2-4, with 14 bases that match TRBD2. The V segment lost 3 bases and the J segment 0 bases; nucleotides outside the gene matches: 7. Germline V CDR1 and CDR2: ENHRY, SYGVKD. CDR3 length: 19 amino acids. The DNA for the CDR3 is TGTGCCATCAGTGACCCCGGGACTAGCGGGAGCCTAGCCAAAAACATTCAGTACTTC. Translation gives CAISDPGTSGSLAKNIQYF.

This chain links TRBV7-2 with TRBJ2-1; 12 bases agree with TRBD2. Germline CDR1 and CDR2: SGHTA and FQGNSA. Unmatched junction bases numbered 9, after V lost 4 bases and J lost 8 bases. The CDR3 length is 16 residues. The CDR3 DNA sequence: TGTGCCAGCAGCTCCCTAGCGGGAGGGAGTTGGGATGAGCAGTTCTTC. Its protein is CASSSLAGGSWDEQFF. The whole variable domain, remainder taken from reference TRBV7-2 and TRBJ2-1, is GAGVSQSPSNKVTEKGKDVELRCDPISGHTALYWYRQSLGQGLEFLIYFQGNSAPDKSGLPSDRFSAERTGGSVSTLTIQRTQQEDSAVYLCASSSLAGGSWDEQFFGPGTRLTVL.

V gene TRBV4-3 combines with J gene TRBJ1-2, with 7 bases matching TRBD1. Losses at the gene ends were 1 base for V and 2 bases for J; bases not matched to a gene: 4. There are 15 residues in the CDR3. The V gene's germline CDR1 is LGHNA and CDR2 YSLEER. CDR3 amino acids: CASSQGPTGNYGYTF. The DNA of the CDR3 is TGCGCCAGCAGCCAAGGGCCGACAGGGAACTATGGCTACACCTTC.

The chain employs TRBV18 and TRBJ2-7; TRBD2 matches at 9 bases. Germline V gene lookup returns CDR1 KGHSH and CDR2 LQKENI. The V and J ends lost 5 bases and 2 bases, in that order; junction bases with no gene match: 4. This CDR3 has 14 residues. In nucleotides, the CDR3 is TGTGCCAGCTCAACGAGCGGGGGGACCTACGAGCAGTACTTC. Protein: CASSTSGGTYEQYF.

This clone occurred a few times. The chain links TRBV19 to TRBJ1-4; tentative D call: TRBD1 (6 bases). Trimming removed 4 bases at V and 8 bases at J, with 17 bases between. The germline V gene has CDR1 LNHDA and CDR2 SQIVND (reference sequence). The CDR3 extends over 15 amino acids. CDR3 sequence (DNA): TGTGCCAGTAGTAGGGATGACAGGCTGGGGGAAAAACTGTTTTTT. Amino acid sequence: CASSRDDRLGEKLFF.

The CDR3 here is CASSLNAGGVTEAFF. Written as DNA, the CDR3 is TGTGCCAGCAGCCTTAATGCAGGGGGAGTCACTGAAGCTTTCTTT. V and J are TRBV7-9 and TRBJ1-1; TRBD1 aligns across 7 bases. V lost 5 bases and J lost 4; bases outside the gene matches: 10. The germline CDR1 and CDR2 sequences are SEHNR and FQNEAQ (reference sequence). There are 15 residues in the CDR3.

A few counts support this clone. This chain connects TRBV18 to TRBJ2-3; TRBD2 aligns across 9 bases. Trimming took 8 bases from V and 2 from J; bases not matched to a gene: 8. From germline, CDR1 is KGHSH and CDR2 LQKENI. The CDR3 runs to 15 residues. CDR3: CASGMLAGSTDTQYF. CDR3 in DNA: TGTGCCAGCGGGATGCTAGCGGGATCCACAGATACGCAGTATTTT.

This clone was detected only once. V is TRBV5-1 and J is TRBJ2-5; D perhaps matches TRBD2 (6 bases). Looked up from germline, CDR1 is SGHRS and CDR2 is YFSETQ. Trimming stripped 2 bases from V and 5 bases from J, with 7 bases between. The CDR3 covers 12 residues. The CDR3, as DNA: TGCGCCAGCAGCTTTGGGGGGGAGACCCAGTACTTC. Amino acids: CASSFGGETQYF.

This CDR3 is CASSHHLGDRVDAFF. The CDR3 DNA sequence: TGTGCCAGCAGTCATCACTTGGGGGACAGGGTGGATGCTTTCTTT. The chain is built from TRBV27 and TRBJ1-1; 9 nucleotides agree with TRBD1. Germline V gives CDR1 MNHEY, CDR2 SMNVEV (reference sequence). Trimming cost V 5 bases and J 11 bases; bases outside gene matches: 15. The CDR3 contains 15 residues.

The chain is built from TRBV7-8 and TRBJ2-7, with 7 bases matching TRBD1. CDR1 and CDR2 from the germline V gene are SGHVS and FQNEAQ. V was clipped by 6 bases and J by 3 bases; unmatched bases: 11. This CDR3 has 15 amino acids. CDR3 amino acids: CASSRIPDRVYEQYF. The DNA for the CDR3 is TGTGCCAGCAGTCGTATTCCCGACAGGGTCTACGAGCAGTACTTC.

The genes are TRBV6-5 and TRBJ2-1; TRBD2 matches 10 bases. The CDR3 contains 15 residues. Germline values: CDR1 MNHEY, CDR2 SVGAGI. With V trimmed by 6 bases and J by 6 bases, 8 bases remained unmatched. CDR3 sequence: CASSQAGGPVNEQFF. CDR3 coding DNA: TGTGCCAGCAGCCAAGCGGGAGGGCCGGTCAATGAGCAGTTCTTC.

The V call is TRBV11-2, the J call TRBJ2-7; TRBD1 matches at 7 bases. The junction had 5 bases not matched to a gene; V was cut back by 1 base and J by 2 bases. Germline V gives CDR1 SGHAT, CDR2 FQNNGV. The CDR3 is 15 residues long. CDR3 in amino acids: CASSLGQGVPYEQYF. In nucleotides, the CDR3 is TGTGCCAGCAGCTTAGGACAGGGAGTCCCCTACGAGCAGTACTTC.

The genes are TRBV7-2 and TRBJ2-1, with TRBD2 matching 7 bases. The V gene's germline CDR1 is SGHTA and CDR2 FQGNSA. CDR3 size: 16 residues. J lost 10 bases, V lost 1 base, and 13 bases had no gene match. The CDR3, as DNA: TGTGCCAGCAGCTTAGGTATACTAGCGCGAGTAGGAGAGCAGTTCTTC. It translates to CASSLGILARVGEQFF.

The chain employs TRBV2 and TRBJ1-2; the match to TRBD1 covers 11 bases. J gave up 6 bases and V 3 bases, and 9 bases lay outside the gene matches. Germline V gene data show CDR1 as SNHLY and CDR2 as FYNNEI. The CDR3 totals 16 residues. CDR3 sequence reads: CASSELSRTGGDGYTF. DNA of the CDR3: TGTGCCAGCAGTGAGCTTAGTCGGACAGGGGGCGATGGCTACACCTTC.